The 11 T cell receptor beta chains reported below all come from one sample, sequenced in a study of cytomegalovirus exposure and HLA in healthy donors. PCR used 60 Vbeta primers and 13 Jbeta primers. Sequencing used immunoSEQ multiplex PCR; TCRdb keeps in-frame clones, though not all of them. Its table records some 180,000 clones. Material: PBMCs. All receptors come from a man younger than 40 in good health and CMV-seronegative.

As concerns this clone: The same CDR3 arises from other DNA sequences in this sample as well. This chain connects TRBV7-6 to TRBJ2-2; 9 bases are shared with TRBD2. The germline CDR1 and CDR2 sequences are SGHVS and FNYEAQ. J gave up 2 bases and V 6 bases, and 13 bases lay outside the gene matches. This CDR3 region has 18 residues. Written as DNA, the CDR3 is TGTGCCAGCAGGAGATCTGCGCTAGCGGGAATTAACACCGGGGAGCTGTTTTTT. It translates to CASRRSALAGINTGELFF.

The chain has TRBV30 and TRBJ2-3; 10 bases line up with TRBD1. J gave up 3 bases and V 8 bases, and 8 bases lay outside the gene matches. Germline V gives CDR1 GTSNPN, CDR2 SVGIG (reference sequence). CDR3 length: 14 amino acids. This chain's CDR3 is CASDRGQGTDTQYF. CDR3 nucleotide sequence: TGTGCCAGCGACCGGGGACAGGGGACAGATACGCAGTATTTT.

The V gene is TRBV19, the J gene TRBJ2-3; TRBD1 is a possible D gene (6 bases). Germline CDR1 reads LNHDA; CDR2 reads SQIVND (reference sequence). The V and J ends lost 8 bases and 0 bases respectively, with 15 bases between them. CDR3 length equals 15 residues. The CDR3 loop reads CASLRGLASTDTQYF. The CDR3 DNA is TGTGCCAGTCTCAGGGGTCTTGCTAGCACAGATACGCAGTATTTT.

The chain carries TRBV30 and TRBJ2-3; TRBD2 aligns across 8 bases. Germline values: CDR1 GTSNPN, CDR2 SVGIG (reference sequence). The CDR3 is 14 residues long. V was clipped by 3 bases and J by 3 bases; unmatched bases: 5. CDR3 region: CAWSHGGGTDTQYF. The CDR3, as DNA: TGTGCCTGGAGCCATGGCGGGGGGACAGATACGCAGTATTTT.

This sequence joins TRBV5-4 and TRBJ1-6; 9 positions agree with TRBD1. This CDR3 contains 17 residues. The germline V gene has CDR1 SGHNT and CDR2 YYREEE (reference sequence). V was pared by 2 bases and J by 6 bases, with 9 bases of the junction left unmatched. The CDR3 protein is CASSLKQGAPVNSPLHF. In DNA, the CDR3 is TGTGCCAGCAGCTTAAAACAGGGGGCTCCCGTTAATTCACCCCTCCACTTT.

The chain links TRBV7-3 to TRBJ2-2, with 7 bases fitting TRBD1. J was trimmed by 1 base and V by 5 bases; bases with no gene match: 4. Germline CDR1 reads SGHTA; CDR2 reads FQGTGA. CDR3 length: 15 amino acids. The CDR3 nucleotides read TGTGCCAGCAGCCTCCGGACAGGGAACACCGGGGAGCTGTTTTTT. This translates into CASSLRTGNTGELFF.

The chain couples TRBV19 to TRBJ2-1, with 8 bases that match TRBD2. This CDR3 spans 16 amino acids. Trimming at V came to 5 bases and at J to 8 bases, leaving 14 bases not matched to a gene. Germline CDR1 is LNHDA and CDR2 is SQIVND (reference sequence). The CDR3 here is CASSRGVTSDGDEQFF. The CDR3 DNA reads TGTGCCAGTAGTCGGGGGGTGACTAGCGACGGGGATGAGCAGTTCTTC.

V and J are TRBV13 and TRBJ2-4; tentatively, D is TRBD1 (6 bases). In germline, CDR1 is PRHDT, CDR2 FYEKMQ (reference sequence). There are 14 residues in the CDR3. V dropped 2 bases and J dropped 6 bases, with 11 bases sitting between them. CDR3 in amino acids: CASSLSARGNIQYF. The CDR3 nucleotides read TGTGCCAGCAGCTTAAGCGCCAGGGGAAACATTCAGTACTTC.

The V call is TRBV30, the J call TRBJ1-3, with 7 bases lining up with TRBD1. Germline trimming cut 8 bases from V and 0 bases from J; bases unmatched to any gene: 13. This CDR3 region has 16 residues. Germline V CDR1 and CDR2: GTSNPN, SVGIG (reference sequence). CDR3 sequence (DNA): TGTGCCAGCCACAGGGGACGAATTCTCTCTGGAAACACCATATATTTT. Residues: CASHRGRILSGNTIYF.

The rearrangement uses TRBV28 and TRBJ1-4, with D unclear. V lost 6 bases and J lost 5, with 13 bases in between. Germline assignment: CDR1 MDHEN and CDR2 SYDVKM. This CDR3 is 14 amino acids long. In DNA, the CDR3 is TGTGCCAGCAGGGAACAGCTCCCCAATGAAAAACTGTTTTTT. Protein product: CASREQLPNEKLFF.

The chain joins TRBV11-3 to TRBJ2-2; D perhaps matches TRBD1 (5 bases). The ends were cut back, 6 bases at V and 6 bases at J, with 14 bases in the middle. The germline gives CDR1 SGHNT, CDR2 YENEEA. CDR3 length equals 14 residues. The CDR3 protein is CASSRSPTAGELFF. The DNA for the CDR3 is TGTGCCAGCAGTAGATCCCCGACAGCCGGGGAGCTGTTTTTT.